Listed here are 12 T cell receptor beta chains from one sample, sequenced in a study of T cell responses to AZD1222 COVID-19 vaccine. Repertoires were generated with immunoSEQ multiplex PCR, while TCRdb's copy carries only in-frame clones and drops some. Of roughly 150,000 clones in the sample, almost 95% were seen once. The starting material was peripheral blood, obtained on day 0 of AZD1222 vaccination. The receptors come from an adult in good health.

This clone showed up just a few times. J is TRBJ1-5 and V is TRBV20-1; D is ambiguous. CDR3 length: 11 residues. The germline CDR1 and CDR2 sequences are DFQATT and SNEGSKA (reference sequence). V was pared by 6 bases and J by 2 bases, with 5 bases between. CDR3 sequence reads: CSARGNQPQHF. The CDR3 nucleotides are TGCAGTGCGAGGGGCAATCAGCCCCAGCATTTT.

The chain links TRBV12-3 or TRBV12-4 to TRBJ2-7; the D is unclear. The length of the CDR3 is 13 residues. Trimming took off 6 bases at V and 6 bases at J, with 15 bases between the two ends. The CDR3 nucleotides are TGTGCCAGCAGCGACGCCTCGGCAGGCGAGCAGTACTTC. Translating it yields CASSDASAGEQYF.

This clone was counted a few times. This CDR3 reads CAREGQGNGYTF. CDR3 in DNA: TGTGCCAGGGAGGGACAGGGCAATGGCTACACCTTC. V is TRBV19 and J is TRBJ1-2, with 9 nucleotides matching TRBD1. From germline, CDR1 is LNHDA and CDR2 SQIVND (reference sequence). J lost 6 bases, V lost 9 bases, and 5 bases had no gene match. The CDR3 spans 12 residues.

CDR3 loop: CASSLSDRQGSGNYGYTF. CDR3 sequence (DNA): TGTGCCAGCAGCCTTAGTGACCGACAGGGATCGGGGAACTATGGCTACACCTTC. The chain is built from TRBV7-9 and TRBJ1-2; TRBD1 matches 7 bases. The CDR3 spans 18 residues. J gave up 2 bases and V 5 bases, and 17 bases lay outside the gene matches. Germline CDR1 reads SEHNR; CDR2 reads FQNEAQ (reference sequence).

The CDR3 DNA follows: TGTGCCAGCAGTTCCCAATACAATGAGCAGTTCTTC. Translated, it gives CASSSQYNEQFF. This chain joins TRBV6-5 and TRBJ2-1, with D hard to call. From germline, CDR1 is MNHEY and CDR2 SVGAGI. The length of the CDR3 is 12 residues. Trimming shortened V by 4 bases and J by 4 bases, and 5 bases separated the two germline ends.

The chain employs TRBV11-2 and TRBJ1-4; D ambiguous. V shed 5 bases and J shed 6 bases, with 13 bases lying between them. Germline CDR1 SGHAT, CDR2 FQNNGV. This CDR3 is built from 14 residues. The CDR3 loop is CASSVGGGYEKLFF. As DNA, the CDR3 is TGTGCCAGCAGCGTTGGCGGTGGGTATGAAAAACTGTTTTTT.

The chain joins TRBV7-9 to TRBJ2-2, with 8 bases that match TRBD2. The CDR3 covers 17 residues. Germline CDR1 reads SEHNR; CDR2 reads FQNEAQ (reference sequence). The V gene end was trimmed by 5 bases and the J gene end by 3 bases; junction bases not matched to a gene: 11. The CDR3 DNA reads as TGTGCCAGCAGCCATAGGGGGATAGCGGGACACACCGGGGAGCTGTTTTTT. Translating gives CASSHRGIAGHTGELFF.

Of note for this clone: The junction departs from germline at one end; a sequencing error may be responsible. This chain uses TRBV5-4 with TRBJ1-6; 8 nucleotides match TRBD1. CDR3 length equals 17 residues. Germline V gene lookup returns CDR1 SGHNT and CDR2 YYREEE (reference sequence). The CDR3 spells CASTLKGGTGYNSPLHF. The CDR3 coding sequence is TGTGCCAGCACCTTGAAGGGTGGGACAGGCTATAATTCACCCCTCCACTTT.

A note on this clone: This CDR3 is also generated by other DNA sequences in the sample. The gene calls are TRBV10-2 and TRBJ2-3, with 10 bases that match TRBD2. Germline V CDR1 and CDR2: WSHSY, SAAADI. V lost 4 bases and J lost 0; bases outside the gene matches: 1. The CDR3 contains 15 residues. The CDR3 DNA reads TGCGCCAGCAGTGGGACTAGCGGAAGCACAGATACGCAGTATTTT. Translation: CASSGTSGSTDTQYF.

The V call is TRBV4-1, the J call TRBJ2-6, with a tentative D call TRBD1 (6 bases). Germline V gene sequence: CDR1 MGHRA, CDR2 YSYEKL. V was trimmed by 0 bases and J by 0 bases, leaving 21 bases between them. The CDR3 runs 21 residues. The CDR3: CASSQEIGQFDSFSGANVLTF. CDR3 sequence (DNA): TGCGCCAGCAGCCAAGAGATCGGACAGTTCGATAGTTTCTCTGGGGCCAACGTCCTGACTTTC.

The V call is TRBV5-1, the J call TRBJ2-2; the match to TRBD1 covers 8 bases. The CDR3 has 16 amino acids. V was clipped by 0 bases and J by 3 bases; unmatched bases: 4. Looked up from germline, CDR1 is SGHRS and CDR2 is YFSETQ. CDR3 protein: CASSLVGQGDTGELFF. CDR3 DNA: TGCGCCAGCAGCTTGGTAGGACAGGGCGACACCGGGGAGCTGTTTTTT.

This sequence joins TRBV7-3 and TRBJ1-2; 11 bases match TRBD1. Germline CDR1 is SGHTA and CDR2 is FQGTGA. The ends lost 5 bases at V and 7 bases at J; junction bases unmatched: 6. The CDR3 consists of 14 residues. The CDR3: CASSLDRGRSGYTF. The CDR3 DNA follows: TGTGCCAGCAGCCTGGACAGGGGGCGAAGTGGCTACACCTTC.